A selection of T cell receptor beta chains follows, all from one sample in a study of T cell changes during pregnancy in multiple sclerosis. Data came from immunoSEQ multiplex PCR; TCRdb stores just in-frame clones and leaves some out. The sample yields around 70,000 clones, approximately 90% seen once. Specimen: peripheral blood, collected in the first trimester of pregnancy. Source of these receptors: a female donor in good health, enrolled as a control in a pregnancy study. Each CDR3 is given with its conserved first and last residue.

V	J	CDR3
TRBV2	TRBJ2-3	CASNWVGEGGTQYF
TRBV14	TRBJ2-1	CASSQLAGRDHEQFF
TRBV2	TRBJ2-7	CASNEQGYEQYF
TRBV6-5	TRBJ2-7	CASREGYVSYEQYF
TRBV28	TRBJ2-7	CASTKEVIYEQYF
TRBV9	TRBJ2-6	CASTLPGANVLTF
TRBV19	TRBJ2-1	CASSSSGRYNEQFF
TRBV5-1	TRBJ2-3	CASSLSWVAAQYF
TRBV28	TRBJ1-3	CASLSGDSGNTIYF
TRBV4-2	TRBJ2-7	CASSQWVAGGVYEQYF
TRBV7-2	TRBJ2-7	CASRVGPSGSYEQYF
TRBV18	TRBJ2-7	CASSPGTIYYEQYF
TRBV2	TRBJ2-2	CASSDNGRGSGELFF
TRBV30	TRBJ1-1	CAWETEMNTEAFF
TRBV7-9	TRBJ2-7	CASSPEFGYEQYF
TRBV7-9	TRBJ2-3	CASSSGLAGGPDTQYF
TRBV15	TRBJ2-1	CATSRDRGTSAYNEQFF
TRBV19	TRBJ1-4	CASRVREKLFF
TRBV25-1	TRBJ2-4	CASSDQGQGWDKNIQYF
TRBV28	TRBJ2-7	CASRGTGGAYEQYF
TRBV11-2	TRBJ1-1	CASSLSGTGFAEAFF
TRBV29-1	TRBJ1-1	CSAQELNTEAFF
TRBV7-2	TRBJ2-3	CASSLDRGWDTQYF
TRBV7-9	TRBJ1-4	CASSLGQSATNEKLFF
TRBV19	TRBJ2-7	CASSILAGETYEQYF
TRBV29-1	TRBJ2-2	CSVDITVTGELFF
TRBV6-1	TRBJ2-7	CASSKAYSYEQYF
TRBV10-1	TRBJ2-1	CASSDGIPYNEQFF
TRBV18	TRBJ2-7	CASSPPPTAGYYSPYEQYF
TRBV28	TRBJ1-4	CASSQGAANEKLFF
TRBV5-6	TRBJ2-4	CASSVSGRGNIQYF
TRBV2	TRBJ2-1	CASSSWADEQFF
TRBV9	TRBJ1-1	CASSVGAGVNTEAFF
TRBV7-6	TRBJ2-1	CASSMLAGGPNEQFF
TRBV5-1	TRBJ2-7	CASSLDPGQQSYEQYF
TRBV6-5	TRBJ2-7	CASSYQDSVDEQYF
TRBV28	TRBJ1-1	CASSLYGTTNTEAFF
TRBV7-8	TRBJ2-3	CASSVGLAGGGYDTQYF
TRBV5-4	TRBJ1-4	CASSLGQPRTNEKLFF
TRBV14	TRBJ2-5	CASSQDRVLETQYF
TRBV5-1	TRBJ1-1	CASSFWASNTEAFF
TRBV5-4	TRBJ2-5	CASSRTGQAASRETQYF
TRBV29-1	TRBJ2-7	CSVGASYEQYF
TRBV2	TRBJ2-1	CASSRDATYLENEQFF
TRBV5-8	TRBJ2-7	CASSPGPSGGHYEQYF
TRBV6-4	TRBJ2-3	CASSEGRGSSTDTQYF
TRBV4-1	TRBJ2-3	CASSWTSHSTDTQYF
TRBV2	TRBJ1-2	CASSDDRGHYGYTF
TRBV5-1	TRBJ2-5	CASSVGNSRQETQYF
TRBV4-1	TRBJ1-4	CASSQGRGGSEKLFF
TRBV28	TRBJ1-1	CASSKGQYTEAFF